This T cell receptor (beta chain) was sequenced during a study of patients and donors after allogeneic stem cell transplantation. TCRdb reanalysed the RT-PCR reads using MiXCR and keeps one entry per CDR3 protein. The sample holds about 960,000 distinct CDR3 sequences, more than 15% seen once. This CDR3 has 15 amino acids. The germline CDR1 and CDR2 sequences are SEHNR and FQNEAQ (reference sequence). Trimming left V 6 bases short and J 5 bases short, with 18 bases between. This clonotype has more than one count but fewer than ten. The gene calls are TRBV7-9 and TRBJ2-3, with a weak D call TRBD1 (7 bases). Specimen: blood, either unsorted or a sorted T cell fraction (not recorded which). This TCR came from a human donor who was either an allogeneic HSCT recipient or a stem cell or donor lymphocyte infusion donor (not recorded which). It is not recorded whose cells these are; they may come from a transplant donor. The CDR3 is CASRKAGQGGDTQYF. CDR3 bases: TGTGCCAGCAGAAAGGCGGGTCAGGGGGGAGATACGCAGTATTTT.